This is a list of T cell receptor beta chains from one sample in a study of siplizumab effects on memory and regulatory T cells. Profiling relied on immunoSEQ multiplex PCR, and the TCRdb table lists in-frame clones only, not all of them. There are 99,000 or so clones in the sample; approximately 94% occur only once, and more than 0.3% lies in the top ten. Sequencing input: CD4+ T cells sorted from blood. The receptors stem from a human donor in good health. Each CDR3 is given with its conserved first and last residue. The order of the fields is CDR3 length, V gene, CDR3 protein.

>15|TRBV5-6
CASSPGAGGPGELFF
>12|TRBV6-5
CASRNTGAEQYF
>15|TRBV27
CASSDTGFSNQPQHF
>14|TRBV5-4
CASSGSALGNTIYF
>10|TRBV20-1
CSAGPIEQFF
>14|TRBV18
CASSPGTRVETQYF
>15|TRBV7-9
CASSIQTGFGGELFF
>15|TRBV2
CASSPRGGADQPQHF
>11|TRBV29-1
CSVRISYEQYF
>13|TRBV5-1
CASTPGIADTQYF
>15|TRBV6-5
CASSYSGQSVVGYTF
>17|TRBV7-6
CASSQRLAGGRTDTQYF
>19|TRBV11-2
CASSLRGGKVWRLRYEQYF
>16|TRBV12-5
CASGNPLGGSKQPQHF
>15|TRBV5-4
CASRDPKGPDTEAFF
>11|TRBV6-1
CASTLGVHLHF
>14|TRBV5-6
CASSPFSSGNTIYF
>17|TRBV5-1
CASSLGPTSGGYNEQFF
>14|TRBV4-1
CASSLAPGEKGYTF
>15|TRBV19
CASTPPGQGAREQYF
>14|TRBV4-1
CASSKPDRASEQFF
>11|TRBV15
CATSRDQRQYF
>13|TRBV23-1
CASSQDKQETQYF
>15|TRBV5-1
CASSSGGRRDEKLFF
>17|TRBV27
CASTNRGGVSYNSPLHF
>13|TRBV2
CASSGQGAGEQYF
>16|TRBV5-1
CASSLTRTGDGNTIYF
>14|TRBV5-1
CASSLDRVDEKLFF
>15|TRBV18
CASSPRRDTNYGYTF
>15|TRBV6-1
CASIAQARRYLEQYF
>14|TRBV27
CASSGVAAYNEQFF
>13|TRBV7-8
CASSLSGKETQYF
>14|TRBV5-1
CASSWVRGVSEQYF
>12|TRBV2
CASRWEENIQYF
>12|TRBV5-1
CASSSLNYEQYF
>14|TRBV27
CASSLNGGVQPQHF
>16|TRBV29-1
CSATGGIAGGIYEQYF
>14|TRBV5-6
CASSFRSAHHGYTF
>17|TRBV21-1
CASSPRSSPDTQETQYF
>14|TRBV6-1
CASREQGAAYGYTF
>15|TRBV27
CASNRGTGTYNEQFF
>19|TRBV9
CASSARDRGPPLNTGELFF
>13|TRBV29-1
CSGRQGDTGELFF
>12|TRBV5-1
CASSTDNYEQYF
>14|TRBV5-1
CASSLALSGNTIYF
>17|TRBV18
CASSPLGWGSGANVLTF
>13|TRBV4-1
CASSQFSNQPQHF
>11|TRBV30
CAWSDRGSQHF
>15|TRBV4-3
CASSQRDGRTDTQYF
>12|TRBV18
CASSPTAGELFF
>19|TRBV7-9
CASSLGGAGLAGRSYEQYF
>15|TRBV27
CASSLTRMQAYEQYF
>14|TRBV7-6
CASSLRTVGDEQFF
>15|TRBV7-9
CASSLGRGATDTQYF
>15|TRBV27
CASSLSGSQGYGYTF